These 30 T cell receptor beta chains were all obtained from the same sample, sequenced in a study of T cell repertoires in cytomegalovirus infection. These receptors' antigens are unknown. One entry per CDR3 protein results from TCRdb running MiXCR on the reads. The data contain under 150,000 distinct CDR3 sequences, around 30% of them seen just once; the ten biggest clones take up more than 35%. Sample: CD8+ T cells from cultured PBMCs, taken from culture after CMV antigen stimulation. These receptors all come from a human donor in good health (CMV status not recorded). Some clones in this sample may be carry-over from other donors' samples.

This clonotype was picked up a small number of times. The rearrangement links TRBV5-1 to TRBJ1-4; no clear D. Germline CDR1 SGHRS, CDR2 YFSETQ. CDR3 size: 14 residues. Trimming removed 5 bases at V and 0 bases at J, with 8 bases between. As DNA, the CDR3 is TGCGCCAGCAGAGACGGACCAACTAATGAAAAACTGTTTTTT. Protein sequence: CASRDGPTNEKLFF.

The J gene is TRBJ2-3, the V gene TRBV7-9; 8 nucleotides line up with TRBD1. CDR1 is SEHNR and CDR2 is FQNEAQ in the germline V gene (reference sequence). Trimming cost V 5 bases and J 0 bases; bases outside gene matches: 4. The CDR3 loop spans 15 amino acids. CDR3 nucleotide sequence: TGTGCCAGCAGCCTAAGACAGGGGAGCACAGATACGCAGTATTTT. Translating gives CASSLRQGSTDTQYF.

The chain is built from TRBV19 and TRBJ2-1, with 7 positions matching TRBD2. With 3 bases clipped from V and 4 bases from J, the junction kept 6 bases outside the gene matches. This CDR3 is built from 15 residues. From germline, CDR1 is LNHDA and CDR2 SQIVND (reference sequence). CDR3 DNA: TGTGCCAGTAGTATCTTCGCGGGGGTGTACAATGAGCAGTTCTTC. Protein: CASSIFAGVYNEQFF.

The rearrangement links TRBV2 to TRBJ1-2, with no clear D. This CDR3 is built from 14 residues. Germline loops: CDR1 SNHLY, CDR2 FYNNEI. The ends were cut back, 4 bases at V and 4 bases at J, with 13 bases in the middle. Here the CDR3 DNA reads TGTGCCAGCAGTGGGGATTCATGGGCCTATGGCTACACCTTC. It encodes CASSGDSWAYGYTF.

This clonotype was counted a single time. Here the CDR3 reads CASSQDHGLSGPYNEQFF. The CDR3 DNA sequence: TGCGCCAGCAGCCAAGATCATGGGCTTAGCGGGCCGTACAATGAGCAGTTCTTC. The V and J genes are TRBV4-3 and TRBJ2-1, with 7 bases matching TRBD2. Unmatched junction bases numbered 12, after V lost 0 bases and J lost 4 bases. Looked up from germline, CDR1 is LGHNA and CDR2 is YSLEER. The CDR3 has 18 residues.

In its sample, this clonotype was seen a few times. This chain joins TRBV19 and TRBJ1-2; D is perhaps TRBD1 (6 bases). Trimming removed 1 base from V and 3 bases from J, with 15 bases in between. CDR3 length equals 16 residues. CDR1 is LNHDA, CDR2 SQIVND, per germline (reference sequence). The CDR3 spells CASSIAQRGGDYGYTF. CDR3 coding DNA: TGTGCCAGTAGTATAGCCCAACGGGGGGGCGACTATGGCTACACCTTC.

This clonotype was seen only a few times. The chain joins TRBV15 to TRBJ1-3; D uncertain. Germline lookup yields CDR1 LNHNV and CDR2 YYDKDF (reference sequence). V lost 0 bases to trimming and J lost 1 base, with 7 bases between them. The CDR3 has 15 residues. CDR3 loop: CATSRDKYSGNTIYF. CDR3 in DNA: TGTGCCACCAGCAGAGACAAGTATTCTGGAAACACCATATATTTT.

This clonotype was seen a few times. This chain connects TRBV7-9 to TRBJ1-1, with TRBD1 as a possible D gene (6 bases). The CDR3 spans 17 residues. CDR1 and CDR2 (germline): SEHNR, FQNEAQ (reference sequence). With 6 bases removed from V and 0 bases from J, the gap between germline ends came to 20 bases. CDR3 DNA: TGTGCCAGCAGGATAGGCTCTGGGACATTCTTGAACACTGAAGCTTTCTTT. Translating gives CASRIGSGTFLNTEAFF. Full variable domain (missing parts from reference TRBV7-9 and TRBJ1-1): DTGVSQNPRHKITKRGQNVTFRCDPISEHNRLYWYRQTLGQGPEFLTYFQNEAQLEKSRLLSDRFSAERPKGSFSTLEIQRTEQGDSAMYLCASRIGSGTFLNTEAFFGQGTRLTVV.

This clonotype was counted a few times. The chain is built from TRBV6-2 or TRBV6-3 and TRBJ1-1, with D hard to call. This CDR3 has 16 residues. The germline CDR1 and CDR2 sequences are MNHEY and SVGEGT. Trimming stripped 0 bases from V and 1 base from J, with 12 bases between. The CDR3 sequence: CASSYSIVGKNTEAFF. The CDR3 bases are TGTGCCAGCAGTTACTCGATCGTGGGTAAGAACACTGAAGCTTTCTTT.

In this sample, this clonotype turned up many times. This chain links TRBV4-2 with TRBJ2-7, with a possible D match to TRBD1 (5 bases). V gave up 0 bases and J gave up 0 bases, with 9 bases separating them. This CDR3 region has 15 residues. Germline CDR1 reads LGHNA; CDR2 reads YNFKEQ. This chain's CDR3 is CASSQETESSYEQYF. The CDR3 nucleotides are TGTGCCAGCAGCCAAGAGACAGAAAGCTCCTACGAGCAGTACTTC.

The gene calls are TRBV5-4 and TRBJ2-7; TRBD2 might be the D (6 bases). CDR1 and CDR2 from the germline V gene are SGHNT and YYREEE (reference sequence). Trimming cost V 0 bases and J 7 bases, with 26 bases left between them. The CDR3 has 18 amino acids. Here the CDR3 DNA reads TGTGCCAGCAGCTTGGACGGAGTGGGGCGGGAACCCCTTATGGAGCAGTACTTC. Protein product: CASSLDGVGREPLMEQYF.

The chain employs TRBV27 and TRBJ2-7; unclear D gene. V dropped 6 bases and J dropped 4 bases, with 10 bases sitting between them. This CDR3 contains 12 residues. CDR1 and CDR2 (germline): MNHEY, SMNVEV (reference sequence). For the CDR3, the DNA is TGTGCCAGCAGGGATGTCTTTTACGAGCAGTACTTC. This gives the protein CASRDVFYEQYF.

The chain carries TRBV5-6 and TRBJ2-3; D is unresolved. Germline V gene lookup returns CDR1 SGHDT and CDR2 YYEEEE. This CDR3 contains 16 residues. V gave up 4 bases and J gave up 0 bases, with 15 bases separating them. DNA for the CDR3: TGTGCCAGCAGCCCCCTCGCTACAACTAGCACAGATACGCAGTATTTT. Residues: CASSPLATTSTDTQYF.

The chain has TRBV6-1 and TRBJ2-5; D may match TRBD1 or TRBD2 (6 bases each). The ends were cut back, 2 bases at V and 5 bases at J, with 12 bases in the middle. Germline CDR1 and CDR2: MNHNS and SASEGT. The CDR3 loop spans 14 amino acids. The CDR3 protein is CASSEKGGRETQYF. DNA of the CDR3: TGTGCCAGCAGTGAAAAGGGGGGCAGGGAGACCCAGTACTTC.

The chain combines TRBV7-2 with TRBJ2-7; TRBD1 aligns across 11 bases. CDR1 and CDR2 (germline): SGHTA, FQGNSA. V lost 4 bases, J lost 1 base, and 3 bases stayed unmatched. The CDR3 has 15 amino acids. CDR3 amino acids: CASSYGTGGSYEQYF. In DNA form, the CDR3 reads TGTGCCAGCAGCTACGGGACAGGGGGTTCCTACGAGCAGTACTTC.

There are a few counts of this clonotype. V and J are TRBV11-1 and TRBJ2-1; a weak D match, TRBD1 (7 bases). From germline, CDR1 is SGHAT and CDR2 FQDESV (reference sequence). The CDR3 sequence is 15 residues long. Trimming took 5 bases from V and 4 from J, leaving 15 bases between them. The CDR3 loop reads CASSLEQGGYNEQFF. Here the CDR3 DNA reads TGTGCCAGCAGCCTGGAGCAGGGGGGTTACAATGAGCAGTTCTTC.

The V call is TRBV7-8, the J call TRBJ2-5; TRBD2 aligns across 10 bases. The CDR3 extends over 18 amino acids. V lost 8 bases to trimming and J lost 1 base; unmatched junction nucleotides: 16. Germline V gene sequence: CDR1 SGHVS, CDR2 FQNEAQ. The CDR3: CASARRDSGGPTQETQYF. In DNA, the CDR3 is TGTGCCAGCGCTCGGCGCGATAGCGGGGGGCCAACCCAAGAGACCCAGTACTTC.

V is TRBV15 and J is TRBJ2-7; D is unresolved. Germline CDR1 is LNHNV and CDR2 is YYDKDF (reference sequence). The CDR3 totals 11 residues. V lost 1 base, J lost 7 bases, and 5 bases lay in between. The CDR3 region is CATSRAREQYF. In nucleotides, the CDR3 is TGTGCCACCAGCAGAGCGAGAGAGCAGTACTTC.

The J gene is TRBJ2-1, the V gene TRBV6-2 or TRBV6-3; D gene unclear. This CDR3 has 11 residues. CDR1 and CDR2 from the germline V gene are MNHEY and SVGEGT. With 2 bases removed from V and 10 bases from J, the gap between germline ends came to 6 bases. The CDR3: CASSYGPEQFF. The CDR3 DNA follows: TGTGCCAGCAGTTACGGACCGGAGCAGTTCTTC.

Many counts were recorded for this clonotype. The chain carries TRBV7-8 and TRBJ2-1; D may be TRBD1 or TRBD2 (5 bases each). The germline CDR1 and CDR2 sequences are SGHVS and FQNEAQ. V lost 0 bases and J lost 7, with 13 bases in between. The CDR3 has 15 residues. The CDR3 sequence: CASSLAGRQSNEQFF. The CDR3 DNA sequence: TGTGCCAGCAGCTTAGCTGGGAGACAGTCGAATGAGCAGTTCTTC. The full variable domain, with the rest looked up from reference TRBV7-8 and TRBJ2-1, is GAGVSQSPRYKVAKRGQDVALRCDPISGHVSLFWYQQALGQGPEFLTYFQNEAQLDKSGLPSDRFFAERPEGSVSTLKIQRTQQEDSAVYLCASSLAGRQSNEQFFGPGTRLTVL.

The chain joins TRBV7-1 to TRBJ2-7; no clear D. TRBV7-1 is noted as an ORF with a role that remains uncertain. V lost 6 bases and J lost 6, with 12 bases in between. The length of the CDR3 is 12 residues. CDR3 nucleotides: TGTGCCAGCAGTTGGGGTCTCGGCGAGCAGTACTTC. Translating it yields CASSWGLGEQYF.

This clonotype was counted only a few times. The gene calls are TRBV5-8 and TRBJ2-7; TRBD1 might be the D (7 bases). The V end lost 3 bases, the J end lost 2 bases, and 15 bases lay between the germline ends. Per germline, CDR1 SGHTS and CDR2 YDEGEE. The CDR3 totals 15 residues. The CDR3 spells CASSSIRGVPYEQYF. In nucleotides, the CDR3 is TGTGCCAGCAGCTCGATCAGGGGGGTTCCCTACGAGCAGTACTTC.

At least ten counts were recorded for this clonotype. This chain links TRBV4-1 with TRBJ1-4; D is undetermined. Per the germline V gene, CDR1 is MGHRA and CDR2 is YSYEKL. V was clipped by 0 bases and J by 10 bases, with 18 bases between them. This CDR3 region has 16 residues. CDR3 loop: CASSQEERTSEGKLFF. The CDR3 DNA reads TGCGCCAGCAGCCAAGAGGAAAGGACCTCCGAGGGAAAACTGTTTTTT.

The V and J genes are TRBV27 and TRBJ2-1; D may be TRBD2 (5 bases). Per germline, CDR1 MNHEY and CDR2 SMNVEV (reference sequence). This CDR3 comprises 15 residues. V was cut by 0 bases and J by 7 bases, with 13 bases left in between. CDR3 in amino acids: CASSLSADGVNEQFF. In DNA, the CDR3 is TGTGCCAGCAGTTTATCGGCCGACGGGGTGAATGAGCAGTTCTTC.

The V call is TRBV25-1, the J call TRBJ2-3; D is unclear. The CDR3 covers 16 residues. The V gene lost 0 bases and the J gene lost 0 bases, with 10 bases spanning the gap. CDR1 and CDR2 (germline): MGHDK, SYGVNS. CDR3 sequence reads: CASSEYFPTSTDTQYF. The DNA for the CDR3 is TGTGCCAGCAGTGAATATTTTCCCACTAGCACAGATACGCAGTATTTT.

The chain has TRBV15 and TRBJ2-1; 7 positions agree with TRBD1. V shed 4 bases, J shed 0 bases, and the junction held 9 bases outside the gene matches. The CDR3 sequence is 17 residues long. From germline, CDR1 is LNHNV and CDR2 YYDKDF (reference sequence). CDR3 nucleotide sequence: TGTGCCACCAGCAACACAGGGGTTCGGAGCTCCTACAATGAGCAGTTCTTC. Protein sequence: CATSNTGVRSSYNEQFF.

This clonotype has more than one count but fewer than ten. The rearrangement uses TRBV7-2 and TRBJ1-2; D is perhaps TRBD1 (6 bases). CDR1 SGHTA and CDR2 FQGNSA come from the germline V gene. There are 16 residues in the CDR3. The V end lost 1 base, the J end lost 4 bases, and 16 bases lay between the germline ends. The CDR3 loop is CASSLVLGGASYGYTF. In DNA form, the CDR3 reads TGTGCCAGCAGCTTAGTTTTGGGGGGCGCCAGCTATGGCTACACCTTC. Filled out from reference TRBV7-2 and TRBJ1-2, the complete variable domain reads GAGVSQSPSNKVTEKGKDVELRCDPISGHTALYWYRQSLGQGLEFLIYFQGNSAPDKSGLPSDRFSAERTGGSVSTLTIQRTQQEDSAVYLCASSLVLGGASYGYTFGSGTRLTVV.

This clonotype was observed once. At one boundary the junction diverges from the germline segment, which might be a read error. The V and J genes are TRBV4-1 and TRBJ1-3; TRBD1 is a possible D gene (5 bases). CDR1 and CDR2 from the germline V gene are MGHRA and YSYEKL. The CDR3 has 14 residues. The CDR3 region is CASSQELGADTIYF. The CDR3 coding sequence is TGTGCCAGCAGCCAAGAATTAGGGGCGGACACCATATATTTT.

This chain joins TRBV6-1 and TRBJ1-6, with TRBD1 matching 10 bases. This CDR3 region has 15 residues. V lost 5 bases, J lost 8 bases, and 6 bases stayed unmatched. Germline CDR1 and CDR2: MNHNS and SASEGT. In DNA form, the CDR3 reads TGTGCCAGCAGTTACTACGGGACAGGGGATTCACCCCTCCACTTT. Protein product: CASSYYGTGDSPLHF.

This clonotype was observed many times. CDR3 DNA sequence: TGTGCCAGTAGCCCAAAAGGTGGAGGCAATCAGCCCCAGCATTTT. It yields the protein CASSPKGGGNQPQHF. The chain links TRBV19 to TRBJ1-5; D is unresolved. Trimming stripped 6 bases from V and 2 bases from J, with 14 bases between. Germline lookup yields CDR1 LNHDA and CDR2 SQIVND (reference sequence). The CDR3 runs to 15 residues. Full variable domain (outside the CDR3, taken from reference TRBV19 and TRBJ1-5): DGGITQSPKYLFRKEGQNVTLSCEQNLNHDAMYWYRQDPGQGLRLIYYSQIVNDFQKGDIAEGYSVSREKKESFPLTVTSAQKNPTAFYLCASSPKGGGNQPQHFGDGTRLSIL.